Presented here are 3 T cell receptor beta chains from one specimen sequenced in a study of cytomegalovirus exposure and HLA in healthy donors. Sequencing used immunoSEQ multiplex PCR; TCRdb keeps in-frame clones, though not all of them. The sample has some 80,000 clones, 96% seen once. The sequenced material came from PBMCs. The origin of the receptors is a woman aged 18-29 years in good health and CMV-seronegative.

This clone was observed once. This chain uses TRBV2 with TRBJ2-1; D may be TRBD1 (5 bases). Per germline, CDR1 SNHLY and CDR2 FYNNEI. V was cut by 3 bases and J by 3 bases, with 15 bases left in between. This CDR3 spans 16 amino acids. In DNA form, the CDR3 reads TGTGCCAGCAGTGATCCCAGGGCAGTTCACTACAATGAGCAGTTCTTC. Its translation is CASSDPRAVHYNEQFF.

This clone was seen a single time. The genes are TRBV5-1 and TRBJ2-3; no firm D call. Trimming took off 4 bases at V and 2 bases at J, with 14 bases between the two ends. The CDR3 is 15 residues long. CDR1 is SGHRS and CDR2 is YFSETQ in the germline V gene. CDR3 coding DNA: TGCGCCAGCAGCATGCCCCCGGTCTCCACAGATACGCAGTATTTT. This encodes CASSMPPVSTDTQYF.

The chain carries TRBV27 and TRBJ1-5; D might be TRBD1 (6 bases). Trimming cost V 5 bases and J 2 bases, with 13 bases left between them. CDR1 and CDR2 from the germline V gene are MNHEY and SMNVEV (reference sequence). CDR3 size: 15 residues. Here the CDR3 DNA reads TGTGCCAGCAGTCCCATTTACAGGGGCAATCAGCCCCAGCATTTT. This codes for CASSPIYRGNQPQHF.